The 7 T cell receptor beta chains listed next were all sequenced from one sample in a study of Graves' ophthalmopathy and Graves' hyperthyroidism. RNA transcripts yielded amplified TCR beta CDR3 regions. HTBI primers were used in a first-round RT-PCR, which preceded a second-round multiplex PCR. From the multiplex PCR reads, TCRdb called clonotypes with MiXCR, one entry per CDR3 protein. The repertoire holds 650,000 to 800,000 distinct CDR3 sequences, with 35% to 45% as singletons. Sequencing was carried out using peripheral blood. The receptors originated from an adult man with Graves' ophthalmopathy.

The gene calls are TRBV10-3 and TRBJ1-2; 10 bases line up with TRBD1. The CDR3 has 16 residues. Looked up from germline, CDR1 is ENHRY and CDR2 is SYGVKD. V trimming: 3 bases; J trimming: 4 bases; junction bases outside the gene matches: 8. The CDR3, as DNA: TGTGCCATCAGTGACCAAGGACAGGGGGACAGCTATGGCTACACCTTC. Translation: CAISDQGQGDSYGYTF.

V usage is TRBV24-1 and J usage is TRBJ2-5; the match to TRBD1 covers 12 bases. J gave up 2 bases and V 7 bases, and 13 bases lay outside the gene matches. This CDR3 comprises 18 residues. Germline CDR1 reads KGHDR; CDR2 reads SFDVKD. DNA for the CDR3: TGTGCCACCAGAGGGTCGGGACAGGGGGCACGTAGGCAAGAGACCCAGTACTTC. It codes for CATRGSGQGARRQETQYF.

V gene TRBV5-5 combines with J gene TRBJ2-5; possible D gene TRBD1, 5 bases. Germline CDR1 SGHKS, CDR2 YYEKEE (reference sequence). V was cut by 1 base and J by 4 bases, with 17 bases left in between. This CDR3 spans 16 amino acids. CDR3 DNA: TGTGCCAGCAGCTTGCAGGGTCAGACCCGAGGAGAGACCCAGTACTTC. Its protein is CASSLQGQTRGETQYF.

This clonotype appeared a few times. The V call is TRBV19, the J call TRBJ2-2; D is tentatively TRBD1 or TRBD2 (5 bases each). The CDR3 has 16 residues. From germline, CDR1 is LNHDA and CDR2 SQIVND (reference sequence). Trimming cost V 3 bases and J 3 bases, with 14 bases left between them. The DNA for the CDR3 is TGTGCCAGTAGTATCGGGGAATTAGGGGACACCGGGGAGCTGTTTTTT. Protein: CASSIGELGDTGELFF. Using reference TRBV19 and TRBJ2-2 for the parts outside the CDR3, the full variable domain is DGGITQSPKYLFRKEGQNVTLSCEQNLNHDAMYWYRQDPGQGLRLIYYSQIVNDFQKGDIAEGYSVSREKKESFPLTVTSAQKNPTAFYLCASSIGELGDTGELFFGEGSRLTVL.

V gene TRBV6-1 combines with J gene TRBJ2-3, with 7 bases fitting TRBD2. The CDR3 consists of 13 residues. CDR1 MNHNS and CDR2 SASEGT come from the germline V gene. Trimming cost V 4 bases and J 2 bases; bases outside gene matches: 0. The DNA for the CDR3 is TGTGCCAGCAGTGGACTAGCCACAGATACGCAGTATTTT. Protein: CASSGLATDTQYF.

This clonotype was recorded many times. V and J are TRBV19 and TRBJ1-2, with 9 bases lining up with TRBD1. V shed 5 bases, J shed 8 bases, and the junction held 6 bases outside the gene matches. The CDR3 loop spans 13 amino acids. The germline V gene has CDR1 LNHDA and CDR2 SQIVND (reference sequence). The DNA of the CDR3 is TGTGCCAGTAGTCGGGACAGGGCGGGAGGCTACACCTTC. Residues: CASSRDRAGGYTF.

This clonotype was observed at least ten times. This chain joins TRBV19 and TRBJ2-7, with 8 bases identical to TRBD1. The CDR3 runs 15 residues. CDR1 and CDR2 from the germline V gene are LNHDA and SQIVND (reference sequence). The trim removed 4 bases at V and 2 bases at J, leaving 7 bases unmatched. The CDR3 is CASSRPGQGAYEQYF. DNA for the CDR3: TGTGCCAGTAGTAGGCCCGGACAGGGAGCCTACGAGCAGTACTTC.